This paragraph covers one T cell receptor (beta chain) sequence. This sample is part of a study of shared clonotypes between healthy human individuals. Study-level background: Each donor contributed plates that comprised three CD4 naive, three CD4 memory, two CD8 naive and one CD8 memory.

The DNA input per sorted-subset replicate PCR was roughly 0.2 ug, corresponding to around 28,000 T cell genomes. In the original analysis: Filtering differed since immunoSEQ provided only junctions, with no quality scores. Libraries were prepared by immunoSEQ multiplex PCR; TCRdb keeps only in-frame clonotypes and omits some of them. V, J and clone size derive from that table, while D and trimming were established from the DNA sequence. The sample includes over 2,000,000 clones, just under 95% of them seen just once. It was CD45RO-negative cells, positively selected for CCR7, that made up naive CD8 cells, with terminally differentiated effector memory CD45RA+ cells excluded. The CDR3 spans 16 residues. The V end lost 3 bases, the J end lost 0 bases, and 13 bases lay between the germline ends. Looked up from germline, CDR1 is MNHEY and CDR2 is SMNVEV (reference sequence).

The receptor's source is a man in his late teens or twenties in good health. Some clones in this sample may be carry-over from other donors' samples. The sequenced sample was naive CD8+ T cells from PBMCs. The chain has TRBV27 and TRBJ2-3; the D gene is possibly TRBD1 (6 bases). DNA of the CDR3: TGTGCCAGCAGTTTCCCGGGACACGGTAGCACAGATACGCAGTATTTT. Its protein product is CASSFPGHGSTDTQYF.